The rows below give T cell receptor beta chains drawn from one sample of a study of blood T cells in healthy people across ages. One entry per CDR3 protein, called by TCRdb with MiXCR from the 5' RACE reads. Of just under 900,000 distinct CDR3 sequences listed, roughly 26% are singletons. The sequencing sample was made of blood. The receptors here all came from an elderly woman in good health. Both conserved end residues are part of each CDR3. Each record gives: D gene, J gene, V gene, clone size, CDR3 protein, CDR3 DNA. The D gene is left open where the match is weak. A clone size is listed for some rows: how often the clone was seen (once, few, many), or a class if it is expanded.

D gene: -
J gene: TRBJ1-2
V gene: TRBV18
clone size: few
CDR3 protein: CASSPQGPGDGYTF
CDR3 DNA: TGTGCCAGCTCACCGCAGGGCCCTGGGGATGGCTACACCTTC

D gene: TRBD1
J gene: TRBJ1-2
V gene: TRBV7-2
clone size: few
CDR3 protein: CASSTLGTGAYGYTF
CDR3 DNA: TGTGCCAGCAGCACCTTAGGAACAGGGGCATATGGCTACACCTTC

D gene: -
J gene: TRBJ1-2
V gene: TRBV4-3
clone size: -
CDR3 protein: CASSQDLAGNGYTF
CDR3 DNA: TGCGCCAGCAGCCAAGATCTTGCAGGGAATGGCTACACCTTC

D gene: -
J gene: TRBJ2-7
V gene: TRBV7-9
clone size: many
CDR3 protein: CASSLALRYEQYF
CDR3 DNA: TGTGCCAGCAGCTTAGCGCTCCGCTACGAGCAGTACTTC

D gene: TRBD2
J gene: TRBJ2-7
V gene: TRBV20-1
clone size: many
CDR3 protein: CSASTPSGDYEQYF
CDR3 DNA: TGCAGTGCTAGTACCCCTAGCGGGGACTACGAGCAGTACTTC

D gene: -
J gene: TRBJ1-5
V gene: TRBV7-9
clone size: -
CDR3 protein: CASAETAGRGFSNQPQHF
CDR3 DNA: TGTGCCAGCGCCGAGACTGCGGGCAGGGGCTTTAGCAATCAGCCCCAGCATTTT

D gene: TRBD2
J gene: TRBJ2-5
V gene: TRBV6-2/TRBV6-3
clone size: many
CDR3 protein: CASSAGVETQYF
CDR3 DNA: TGTGCCAGCAGTGCGGGGGTTGAGACCCAGTACTTC

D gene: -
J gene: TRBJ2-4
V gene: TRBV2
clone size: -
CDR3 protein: CAGSVRTALAKNIQYF
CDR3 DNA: TGTGCCGGCAGTGTTAGGACCGCGCTAGCCAAAAACATTCAGTACTTC

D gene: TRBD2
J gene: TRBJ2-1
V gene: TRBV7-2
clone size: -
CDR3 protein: CASSLRGRVANEQFF
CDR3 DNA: TGTGCCAGCAGCTTGCGGGGGAGGGTTGCCAATGAGCAGTTCTTC

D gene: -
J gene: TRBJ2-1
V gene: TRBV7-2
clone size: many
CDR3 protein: CASSPEGVSYNEQFF
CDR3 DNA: TGTGCCAGCAGCCCGGAAGGAGTTTCCTACAATGAGCAGTTCTTC

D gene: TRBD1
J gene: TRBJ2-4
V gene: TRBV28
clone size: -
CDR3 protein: CASQGVLAKNIQYF
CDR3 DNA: TGTGCCAGCCAGGGGGTACTAGCCAAAAACATTCAGTACTTC

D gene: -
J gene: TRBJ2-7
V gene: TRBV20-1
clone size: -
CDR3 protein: CSVGNEQYF
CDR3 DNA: TGCAGTGTAGGGAACGAGCAGTACTTC

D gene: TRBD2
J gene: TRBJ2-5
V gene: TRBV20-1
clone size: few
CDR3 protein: CSASGTTPKETQYF
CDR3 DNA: TGCAGTGCTTCCGGGACTACACCAAAAGAGACCCAGTACTTC

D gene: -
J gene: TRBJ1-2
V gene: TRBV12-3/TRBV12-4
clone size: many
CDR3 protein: CASSAGRNYGYTF
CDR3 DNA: TGTGCCAGCAGCGCAGGACGGAACTATGGCTACACCTTC

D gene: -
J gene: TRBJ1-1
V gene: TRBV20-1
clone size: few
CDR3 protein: CSAIQGHGNTEAFF
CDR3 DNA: TGCAGTGCTATACAAGGACACGGAAACACTGAAGCTTTCTTT

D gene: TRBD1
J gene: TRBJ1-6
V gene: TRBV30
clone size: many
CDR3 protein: CAWRPGQVNSPLHF
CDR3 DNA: TGTGCCTGGAGGCCGGGACAGGTTAATTCACCCCTCCACTTT

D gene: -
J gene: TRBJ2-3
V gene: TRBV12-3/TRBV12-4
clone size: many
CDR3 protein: CASSSQGSDTQYF
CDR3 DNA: TGTGCCAGCAGTTCGCAGGGATCAGATACGCAGTATTTT

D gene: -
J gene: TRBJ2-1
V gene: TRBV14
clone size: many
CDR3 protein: CASSQVALQGGKFF
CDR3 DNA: TGTGCCAGCAGCCAAGTAGCCCTTCAGGGGGGGAAGTTCTTC

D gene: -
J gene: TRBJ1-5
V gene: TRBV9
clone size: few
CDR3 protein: CASSGGAGNQPQHF
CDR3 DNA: TGTGCCAGCAGTGGGGGGGCAGGGAATCAGCCCCAGCATTTT

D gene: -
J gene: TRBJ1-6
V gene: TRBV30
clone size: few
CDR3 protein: CAWSSGSPLHF
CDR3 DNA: TGTGCCTGGAGTTCAGGCTCACCCCTCCACTTT

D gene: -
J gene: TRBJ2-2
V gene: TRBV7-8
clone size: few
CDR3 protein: CASRLAGAAGELFF
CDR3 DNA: TGTGCCAGCAGGCTCGCGGGGGCCGCCGGGGAGCTGTTTTTT

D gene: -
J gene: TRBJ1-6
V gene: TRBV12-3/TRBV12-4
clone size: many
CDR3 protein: CASSLSPNNSPLHF
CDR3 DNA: TGTGCCAGCAGTTTAAGCCCGAATAATTCACCCCTCCACTTT

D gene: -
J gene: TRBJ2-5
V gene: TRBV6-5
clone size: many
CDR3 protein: CASSYRWGETQYF
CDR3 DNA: TGTGCCAGCAGTTATCGGTGGGGAGAGACCCAGTACTTC

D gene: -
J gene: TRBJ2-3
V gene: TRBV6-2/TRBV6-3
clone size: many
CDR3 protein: CASGFTDTQYF
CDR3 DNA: TGTGCCAGCGGCTTTACAGATACGCAGTATTTT

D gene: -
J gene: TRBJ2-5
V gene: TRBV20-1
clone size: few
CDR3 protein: CSARLRGQSQETQYF
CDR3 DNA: TGCAGTGCTAGACTTCGAGGACAGTCCCAAGAGACCCAGTACTTC

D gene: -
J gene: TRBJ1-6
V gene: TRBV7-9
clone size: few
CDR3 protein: CASSLGTSLYSPLHF
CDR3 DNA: TGTGCCAGCAGCTTAGGTACATCCTTGTATTCACCCCTCCACTTT

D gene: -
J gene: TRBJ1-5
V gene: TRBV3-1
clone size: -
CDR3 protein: CTSSLSGGGNQPQHF
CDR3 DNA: TGTACCAGCAGCCTCTCAGGAGGCGGGAATCAGCCCCAGCATTTT

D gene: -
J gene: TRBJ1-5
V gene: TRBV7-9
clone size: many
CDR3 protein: CASSLEGPPQHF
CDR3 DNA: TGTGCCAGCAGCTTAGAAGGGCCGCCCCAGCATTTT

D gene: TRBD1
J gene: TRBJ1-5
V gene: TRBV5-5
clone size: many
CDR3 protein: CASSFGTGSGNQPQHF
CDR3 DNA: TGTGCCAGCAGCTTCGGGACAGGGTCTGGCAATCAGCCCCAGCATTTT

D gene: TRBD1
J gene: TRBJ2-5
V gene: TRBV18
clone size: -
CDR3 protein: CASSPPRQGTQETQYF
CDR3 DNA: TGTGCCAGCTCACCACCTCGACAGGGGACTCAAGAGACCCAGTACTTC

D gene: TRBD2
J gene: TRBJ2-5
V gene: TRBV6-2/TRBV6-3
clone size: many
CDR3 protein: CASSYSNGRLAGGQETQYF
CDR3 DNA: TGTGCCAGCAGTTACTCGAATGGTAGACTAGCTGGTGGCCAAGAGACCCAGTACTTC

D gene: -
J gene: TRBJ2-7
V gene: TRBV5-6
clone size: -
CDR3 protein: CASSRTTLYEQYF
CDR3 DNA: TGTGCCAGCAGCCGCACAACGCTATACGAGCAGTACTTC

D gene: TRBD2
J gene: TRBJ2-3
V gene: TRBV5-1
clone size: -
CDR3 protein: CASCSGSPDTQYF
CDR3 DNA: TGCGCCAGCTGCAGCGGGAGTCCAGATACGCAGTATTTT

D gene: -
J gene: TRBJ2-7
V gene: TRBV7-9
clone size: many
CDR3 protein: CASTHRADPYEQYF
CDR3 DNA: TGTGCCAGCACCCATCGGGCGGACCCTTACGAGCAGTACTTC

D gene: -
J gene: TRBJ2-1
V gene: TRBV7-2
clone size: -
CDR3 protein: CASSLELIEQFF
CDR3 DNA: TGTGCCAGCAGTTTAGAGCTCATTGAGCAGTTCTTC

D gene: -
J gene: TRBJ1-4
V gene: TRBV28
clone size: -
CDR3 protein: CASIQAGTLRGEKLFF
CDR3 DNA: TGTGCCAGCATCCAAGCCGGGACACTGAGGGGGGAAAAACTGTTTTTT

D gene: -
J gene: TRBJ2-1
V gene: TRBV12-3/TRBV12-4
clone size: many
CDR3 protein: CASNRKGVYNEQFF
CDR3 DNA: TGTGCCAGCAATAGAAAAGGGGTATACAATGAGCAGTTCTTC

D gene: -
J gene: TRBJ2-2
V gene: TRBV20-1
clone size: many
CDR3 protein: CSARDGSRGAGELFF
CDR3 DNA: TGCAGTGCTAGAGACGGTTCCAGGGGGGCCGGGGAGCTGTTTTTT

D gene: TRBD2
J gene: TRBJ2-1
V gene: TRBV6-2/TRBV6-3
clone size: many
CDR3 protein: CASLTPGLPGSEQFF
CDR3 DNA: TGTGCCAGCCTTACGCCGGGACTACCTGGAAGTGAGCAGTTCTTC

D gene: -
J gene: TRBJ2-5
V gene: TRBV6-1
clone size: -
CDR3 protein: CASSVPLGTQYF
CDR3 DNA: TGTGCCAGCAGCGTACCTTTGGGGACCCAGTACTTC

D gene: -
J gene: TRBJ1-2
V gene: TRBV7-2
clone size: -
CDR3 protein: CASSPSRGGGYTF
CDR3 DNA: TGCGCCAGCAGTCCCTCGCGGGGGGGTGGCTACACCTTC